These 24 T cell receptor beta chains came from one sample sequenced in a study of blood T cell repertoires in COVID-19. Repertoires were generated with immunoSEQ multiplex PCR, while TCRdb's copy carries only in-frame clones and drops some. The data show more than 85,000 clones, approximately 80% seen once. Sequencing input: peripheral blood. All receptors come from a woman of 80 years or more with active or convalescent COVID-19.

This sequence joins TRBV24-1 and TRBJ2-3; 8 bases map to TRBD1. Germline CDR1 reads KGHDR; CDR2 reads SFDVKD. After removal of 6 bases from V and 0 bases from J, the junction contained 7 bases not matched to a gene. The CDR3 runs 16 residues. The CDR3 here is CATSQPGQGSTDTQYF. As DNA, the CDR3 is TGTGCCACCAGTCAACCCGGACAGGGAAGCACAGATACGCAGTATTTT.

The V and J genes are TRBV5-1 and TRBJ2-1, with 8 bases lining up with TRBD2. There are 17 residues in the CDR3. V was clipped by 0 bases and J by 8 bases; unmatched bases: 13. Germline CDR1 is SGHRS and CDR2 is YFSETQ. Written as DNA, the CDR3 is TGCGCCAGCAGCTTGGCAGCGGTTTCTAGCGGGCGATATGAGCAGTTCTTC. Amino acid sequence: CASSLAAVSSGRYEQFF. Looking up the rest from reference TRBV5-1 and TRBJ2-1 gives the full variable domain: KAGVTQTPRYLIKTRGQQVTLSCSPISGHRSVSWYQQTPGQGLQFLFEYFSETQRNKGNFPGRFSGRQFSNSRSEMNVSTLELGDSALYLCASSLAAVSSGRYEQFFGPGTRLTVL.

V gene TRBV10-3 combines with J gene TRBJ1-5, with TRBD1 matching over 9 bases. V shed 4 bases, J shed 3 bases, and the junction held 7 bases outside the gene matches. This CDR3 comprises 16 residues. In germline, CDR1 is ENHRY, CDR2 SYGVKD. The CDR3 coding sequence is TGTGCCATCAGTGGAGTGGGACAGGGCTTCAATCAGCCCCAGCATTTT. Protein sequence: CAISGVGQGFNQPQHF.

V usage is TRBV14 and J usage is TRBJ2-5; a weak D match, TRBD2 (6 bases). Germline V gene data show CDR1 as SGHDN and CDR2 as FVKESK. V was clipped by 1 base and J by 5 bases, with 14 bases between them. The CDR3 is made up of 15 amino acids. The CDR3, as DNA: TGTGCCAGCAGCCAAGTAGCGGTCCGTAGGGAGACCCAGTACTTC. Its protein product is CASSQVAVRRETQYF.

In DNA, the CDR3 is TGTGCCAGCAGCGTAGATGCGAGCTCGCTCTACGAGCAGTACTTC. It encodes CASSVDASSLYEQYF. The chain uses TRBV9 and TRBJ2-7; D call uncertain. The V and J ends lost 0 bases and 3 bases respectively, with 13 bases between them. Germline CDR1 reads SGDLS; CDR2 reads YYNGEE. There are 15 residues in the CDR3.

This clone came up once. The chain recombines TRBV6-1 with TRBJ2-3, with TRBD2 identical over 12 bases. Germline assignment: CDR1 MNHNS and CDR2 SASEGT. This CDR3 is built from 17 residues. V was clipped by 2 bases and J by 0 bases; unmatched bases: 3. The DNA for the CDR3 is TGTGCCAGCAGTGAACCAGGACTAGCGGGAAGCACAGATACGCAGTATTTT. Translated, it gives CASSEPGLAGSTDTQYF.

The gene calls are TRBV12-3 or TRBV12-4 and TRBJ1-1, with D perhaps TRBD1 (6 bases). This CDR3 has 13 residues. V was trimmed by 6 bases and J by 5 bases, leaving 13 bases between them. The CDR3 region has the DNA TGTGCCAGCAGGAACAGGGTCGGAACTGAAGCTTTCTTT. Its protein product is CASRNRVGTEAFF.

The J gene is TRBJ2-7, the V gene TRBV18; 11 bases match TRBD1. Germline V gene lookup returns CDR1 KGHSH and CDR2 LQKENI. The CDR3 has 15 residues. Trimming removed 3 bases from V and 4 bases from J; junction bases left unmatched: 5. CDR3 in amino acids: CASSPAGTGGYEQYF. CDR3 DNA: TGTGCCAGCTCACCTGCCGGGACAGGGGGTTACGAGCAGTACTTC.

The chain is built from TRBV5-1 and TRBJ2-7; 7 bases line up with TRBD2. The CDR3 covers 15 residues. The J segment lost 5 bases and the V segment lost 2 bases, leaving 10 bases of the junction unmatched. The germline gives CDR1 SGHRS, CDR2 YFSETQ. The CDR3, as DNA: TGCGCCAGCAGCTTCTTAAAGGGACTACGGGACGAGCAGTACTTC. It translates to CASSFLKGLRDEQYF.

The chain links TRBV28 to TRBJ1-5; the D is unclear. This CDR3 is built from 16 residues. Between the trimmed V and J ends, which lost 5 bases and 0 bases, there was a span of 14 bases. Per the germline V gene, CDR1 is MDHEN and CDR2 is SYDVKM. The CDR3 DNA follows: TGTGCCAGCAGTCTGTACAGTCGTCTTAGCAATCAGCCCCAGCATTTT. Residues: CASSLYSRLSNQPQHF. Looking up the rest from reference TRBV28 and TRBJ1-5 gives the full variable domain: DVKVTQSSRYLVKRTGEKVFLECVQDMDHENMFWYRQDPGLGLRLIYFSYDVKMKEKGDIPEGYSVSREKKERFSLILESASTNQTSMYLCASSLYSRLSNQPQHFGDGTRLSIL.

V is TRBV28 and J is TRBJ2-7, with 10 bases fitting TRBD2. The trim removed 7 bases at V and 3 bases at J, leaving 9 bases unmatched. This CDR3 has 15 amino acids. CDR1 MDHEN and CDR2 SYDVKM come from the germline V gene. CDR3 amino acids: CASTFPSGSIYEQYF. In DNA form, the CDR3 reads TGTGCCAGCACCTTCCCTAGCGGGAGTATCTACGAGCAGTACTTC.

This clone is a singleton in its sample. The V gene is TRBV21-1, the J gene TRBJ1-1; TRBD1, the table's D call, lacks a check against the DNA. TRBV21-1 is assigned pseudogene status. The length of the CDR3 is 13 residues. The CDR3 here is CASSKGRGRKAFF. As DNA, the CDR3 is TGTGCCAGCAGCAAAGGAAGGGGCAGGAAAGCTTTCTTT.

The V call is TRBV24-1, the J call TRBJ2-5; D may be TRBD2 (5 bases). Germline assignment: CDR1 KGHDR and CDR2 SFDVKD. CDR3 length equals 14 residues. Trimming cost V 3 bases and J 5 bases, with 12 bases left between them. CDR3 nucleotides: TGTGCCACCAGTGATCCAAACACGGGGGAGACCCAGTACTTC. It encodes CATSDPNTGETQYF.

This clone has just a few counts. The same CDR3 arises from other DNA sequences in this sample as well. The CDR3 region has the DNA TGTGCCAGCAGCGTAGCCGACAGCAACTATGGCTACACCTTC. Amino acids: CASSVADSNYGYTF. V gene TRBV9 combines with J gene TRBJ1-2, with D maybe TRBD1 (5 bases). V was trimmed by 0 bases and J by 2 bases, leaving 8 bases between them. In germline, CDR1 is SGDLS, CDR2 YYNGEE. CDR3 length: 14 residues.

This clone was seen more than once but under ten times. The V gene is TRBV19, the J gene TRBJ1-5; 8 bases map to TRBD1. The CDR3 has 15 amino acids. Looked up from germline, CDR1 is LNHDA and CDR2 is SQIVND (reference sequence). J was trimmed by 0 bases and V by 10 bases; bases with no gene match: 8. CDR3 loop: CATKTGDLSNQPQHF. CDR3 bases: TGTGCCACTAAGACAGGGGACCTTAGCAATCAGCCCCAGCATTTT.

The CDR3 loop is CSVAPGSGANVLTF. The CDR3 nucleotides read TGCAGCGTTGCCCCAGGGTCTGGGGCCAACGTCCTGACTTTC. The J gene is TRBJ2-6, the V gene TRBV29-1; D perhaps matches TRBD1 (5 bases). V was trimmed by 4 bases and J by 1 base, leaving 8 bases between them. CDR3 length equals 14 residues. Germline loops: CDR1 SQVTM, CDR2 ANQGSEA.

The rearrangement links TRBV11-2 to TRBJ2-3, with 9 nucleotides matching TRBD2. The CDR3 extends over 14 amino acids. The germline V gene encodes CDR1 SGHAT and CDR2 FQNNGV. Unmatched junction bases numbered 5, after V lost 5 bases and J lost 5 bases. DNA for the CDR3: TGTGCCAGCAGCCTACTAGCGGGTGTAGATACGCAGTATTTT. Encoded protein: CASSLLAGVDTQYF.

The J gene is TRBJ2-7, the V gene TRBV28; 7 bases match TRBD2. The CDR3 has 11 residues. In germline, CDR1 is MDHEN, CDR2 SYDVKM. The V and J ends lost 5 bases and 6 bases, in that order; junction bases with no gene match: 1. The CDR3: CASSTGGEQYF. In nucleotides, the CDR3 is TGTGCCAGCAGTACGGGGGGCGAGCAGTACTTC.

V usage is TRBV29-1 and J usage is TRBJ1-2; D remains ambiguous. V gave up 2 bases and J gave up 3 bases, with 13 bases separating them. Germline V CDR1 and CDR2: SQVTM, ANQGSEA. CDR3 length: 14 amino acids. CDR3 loop: CSVETRGRDYGYTF. DNA of the CDR3: TGCAGCGTTGAAACCCGAGGGAGGGACTATGGCTACACCTTC.

The V call is TRBV23-1, the J call TRBJ2-4, with D possibly being TRBD2 (7 bases). TRBV23-1 is reported as an ORF; its role is uncertain. V lost 4 bases, J lost 6 bases, and 22 bases lay in between. There are 17 residues in the CDR3. Here the CDR3 reads CASSPPRGEGGGNIQYF. In DNA, the CDR3 is TGCGCCAGCAGTCCCCCGAGGGGGGAGGGGGGCGGAAACATTCAGTACTTC.

This sequence joins TRBV19 and TRBJ1-4; perhaps TRBD1 as D (6 bases). The germline V and J ends were trimmed by 3 bases and 7 bases, with 12 bases remaining between them. CDR3 length equals 14 residues. Germline loops: CDR1 LNHDA, CDR2 SQIVND (reference sequence). DNA of the CDR3: TGTGCCAGTAGTATTGTTGCAGGGGTTGAAAAACTGTTTTTT. It specifies CASSIVAGVEKLFF.

The genes are TRBV19 and TRBJ2-2; 7 nucleotides agree with TRBD1. V shed 5 bases and J 6 bases; nucleotides not matched to a gene: 6. In germline, CDR1 is LNHDA, CDR2 SQIVND (reference sequence). CDR3 length: 14 amino acids. Here the CDR3 DNA reads TGTGCCAGTAGTCCTAGACAGGGATCCGGGGAGCTGTTTTTT. Translation gives CASSPRQGSGELFF.

The chain has TRBV19 and TRBJ1-5; 7 positions agree with TRBD1. Germline V gives CDR1 LNHDA, CDR2 SQIVND (reference sequence). V lost 3 bases and J lost 4; bases outside the gene matches: 3. CDR3 size: 14 residues. This CDR3 reads CASSMAGGNQPQHF. CDR3 bases: TGTGCCAGTAGTATGGCAGGGGGAAATCAGCCCCAGCATTTT.

The V and J genes are TRBV24-1 and TRBJ1-5; 7 nucleotides align to TRBD1. The CDR3 runs 15 residues. Trimming removed 5 bases from V and 1 base from J; junction bases left unmatched: 4. CDR1 is KGHDR, CDR2 SFDVKD, per germline. Here the CDR3 DNA reads TGTGCCACCAGTGCCGAGGGGGCGAGCAATCAGCCCCAGCATTTT. This sequence encodes CATSAEGASNQPQHF.